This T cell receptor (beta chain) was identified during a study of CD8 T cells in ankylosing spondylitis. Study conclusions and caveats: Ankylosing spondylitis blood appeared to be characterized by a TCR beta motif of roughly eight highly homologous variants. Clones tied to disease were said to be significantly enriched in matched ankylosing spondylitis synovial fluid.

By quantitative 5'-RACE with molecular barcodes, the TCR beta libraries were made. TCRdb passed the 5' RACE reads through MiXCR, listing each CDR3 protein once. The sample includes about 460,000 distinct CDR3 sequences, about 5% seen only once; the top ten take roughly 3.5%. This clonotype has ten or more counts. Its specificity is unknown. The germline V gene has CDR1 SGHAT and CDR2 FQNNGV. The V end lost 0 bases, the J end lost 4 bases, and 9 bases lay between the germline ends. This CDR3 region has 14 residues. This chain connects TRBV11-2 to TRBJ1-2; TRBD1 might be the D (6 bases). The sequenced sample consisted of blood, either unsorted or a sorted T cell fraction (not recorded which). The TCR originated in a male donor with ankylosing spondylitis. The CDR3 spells CASSLDQGIYGYTF. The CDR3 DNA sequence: TGTGCCAGCAGCTTAGATCAGGGGATCTATGGCTACACCTTC.